A single sample gave rise to the 28 T cell receptor beta chains below, sequenced in a study of CD8 T cells in Susac syndrome. The authors reverse transcribed roughly 0.5 to 1 ug RNA with random hexamers. TCRdb analysed the immunoSEQ multiplex PCR reads with MiXCR anew, one entry per CDR3 protein. The table has about 120,000 distinct CDR3 sequences, around 94% seen once; the top ten hold around 0.21%. Sequencing was carried out using CD8+ T cells from PBMCs. The receptors were sampled from a human donor with Susac syndrome.

The chain is built from TRBV11-2 and TRBJ2-3; 12 positions match TRBD2. J was trimmed by 4 bases and V by 7 bases; bases with no gene match: 6. Germline V gene data show CDR1 as SGHAT and CDR2 as FQNNGV. The CDR3 runs to 15 residues. DNA of the CDR3: TGTGCCAGCACCGCTAGCGGGAGGGCATCAGATACGCAGTATTTT. It specifies CASTASGRASDTQYF.

This chain links TRBV28 with TRBJ1-5; possible D gene TRBD1, 6 bases. Germline-derived CDR1 and CDR2 are MDHEN and SYDVKM. Trimming left V 1 base short and J 2 bases short, with 21 bases between. The CDR3 is 19 residues long. CDR3 DNA sequence: TGTGCCAGCAGTTTATTTCGACAGGCGATAGGTAGGGGCAATCAGCCCCAGCATTTT. It yields the protein CASSLFRQAIGRGNQPQHF. Full variable domain (missing parts from reference TRBV28 and TRBJ1-5): DVKVTQSSRYLVKRTGEKVFLECVQDMDHENMFWYRQDPGLGLRLIYFSYDVKMKEKGDIPEGYSVSREKKERFSLILESASTNQTSMYLCASSLFRQAIGRGNQPQHFGDGTRLSIL.

The chain joins TRBV21-1 to TRBJ2-7; the D call of TRBD2 is as the table states it, not checked on the DNA. TRBV21-1 has pseudogene status. The CDR3 sequence is 16 residues long. The CDR3 protein is CASSKAWPREVYEQYF. DNA for the CDR3: TGTGCCAGCAGCAAAGCATGGCCGCGAGAGGTCTACGAGCAGTACTTC.

The chain is built from TRBV3-1 and TRBJ1-1; no reliable D call. The CDR3 sequence is 15 residues long. V dropped 0 bases and J dropped 0 bases, with 8 bases sitting between them. CDR1 and CDR2 from the germline V gene are LGHDT and YNNKEL (reference sequence). CDR3 coding DNA: TGTGCCAGCAGCCAAGAGTGGAGGATGAACACTGAAGCTTTCTTT. This translates into CASSQEWRMNTEAFF.

The chain combines TRBV3-1 with TRBJ2-1; 11 bases fit TRBD2. V shed 3 bases and J 9 bases; nucleotides not matched to a gene: 7. Germline CDR1 LGHDT, CDR2 YNNKEL (reference sequence). The CDR3 has 15 residues. CDR3 DNA: TGTGCCAGCAGCCATACTAGCGGGGGCCGGGGTGAGCAGTTCTTC. Translation: CASSHTSGGRGEQFF.

The V and J genes are TRBV20-1 and TRBJ1-1; D unresolved. The V and J ends lost 4 bases and 1 base respectively, with 7 bases between them. The CDR3 length is 12 residues. Germline CDR1 reads DFQATT; CDR2 reads SNEGSKA (reference sequence). The CDR3 spells CSAKPTNTEAFF. The CDR3 nucleotides read TGCAGTGCTAAACCGACGAACACTGAAGCTTTCTTT.

This sequence joins TRBV29-1 and TRBJ2-4; tentatively, D is TRBD1 (5 bases). The CDR3 has 14 amino acids. Trimming stripped 1 base from V and 6 bases from J, with 13 bases between. Per the germline V gene, CDR1 is SQVTM and CDR2 is ANQGSEA. The DNA for the CDR3 is TGCAGCGTTGAAGTAGGGGCAGACTTAAACATTCAGTACTTC. As protein: CSVEVGADLNIQYF.

The genes are TRBV12-3 or TRBV12-4 and TRBJ2-7; the match to TRBD2 covers 7 bases. With V trimmed by 3 bases and J by 3 bases, 2 bases remained unmatched. The CDR3 contains 13 residues. For the CDR3, the DNA is TGTGCCAGCAGTTTTGGGGACTACTACGAGCAGTACTTC. It is translated as CASSFGDYYEQYF.

For the CDR3, the DNA is TGTGCCAGCTCACGGACTAGCAACCAAGAGACCCAGTACTTC. Translation gives CASSRTSNQETQYF. V gene TRBV18 combines with J gene TRBJ2-5; 8 nucleotides agree with TRBD2. Germline lookup yields CDR1 KGHSH and CDR2 LQKENI. There are 14 residues in the CDR3. The V and J ends lost 4 bases and 0 bases, in that order; junction bases with no gene match: 1.

This clonotype was detected a few times. The rearrangement links TRBV4-1 to TRBJ2-2, with D hard to call. The CDR3 consists of 16 residues. The germline CDR1 and CDR2 sequences are MGHRA and YSYEKL. Between the trimmed V and J ends, which lost 0 bases and 1 base, there was a span of 9 bases. In nucleotides, the CDR3 is TGCGCCAGCAGCCAAGACTGGCGGCAGAACACCGGGGAGCTGTTTTTT. Residues: CASSQDWRQNTGELFF.

This clonotype has a handful of counts. The chain uses TRBV4-2 and TRBJ1-5, with D possibly being TRBD1 (5 bases). V shed 2 bases and J shed 1 base, with 12 bases lying between them. This CDR3 contains 16 residues. The germline CDR1 and CDR2 sequences are LGHNA and YNFKEQ. The DNA for the CDR3 is TGTGCCAGCAGCCAAAACCCAGGGACGAGCAATCAGCCCCAGCATTTT. Its translation is CASSQNPGTSNQPQHF.

V usage is TRBV6-5 and J usage is TRBJ2-1; 11 bases align to TRBD2. The CDR3 covers 15 residues. Trimming at V came to 6 bases and at J to 3 bases, leaving 4 bases not matched to a gene. The germline gives CDR1 MNHEY, CDR2 SVGAGI. The DNA of the CDR3 is TGTGCCAGCAGAATAGGGACTAGCGGCTACAATGAGCAGTTCTTC. Protein product: CASRIGTSGYNEQFF.

The chain joins TRBV7-6 to TRBJ2-5; TRBD1 might be the D (6 bases). Trimming took 4 bases from V and 3 from J, leaving 6 bases between them. In germline, CDR1 is SGHVS, CDR2 FNYEAQ. CDR3 length: 12 amino acids. This CDR3 is CASSWTEETQYF. The CDR3 region has the DNA TGTGCCAGCAGCTGGACAGAAGAGACCCAGTACTTC. The variable domain in full, completed from reference TRBV7-6 and TRBJ2-5, reads GAGVSQSPRYKVTKRGQDVALRCDPISGHVSLYWYRQALGQGPEFLTYFNYEAQQDKSGLPNDRFSAERPEGSISTLTIQRTEQRDSAMYRCASSWTEETQYFGPGTRLLVL.

The gene calls are TRBV29-1 and TRBJ1-1; 10 nucleotides line up with TRBD1. The length of the CDR3 is 16 residues. Per germline, CDR1 SQVTM and CDR2 ANQGSEA. V was pared by 2 bases and J by 5 bases, with 11 bases of the junction left unmatched. The CDR3 sequence: CSVESWGTGEDTEAFF. CDR3 DNA: TGCAGCGTTGAAAGTTGGGGGACAGGGGAAGATACTGAAGCTTTCTTT.

The V and J genes are TRBV5-1 and TRBJ2-1; D gene unclear. V lost 0 bases and J lost 4, with 11 bases in between. Germline values: CDR1 SGHRS, CDR2 YFSETQ. The CDR3 is 15 amino acids. CDR3 nucleotide sequence: TGCGCCAGCAGCTTGGGGCAGTCGGCATACAATGAGCAGTTCTTC. This encodes CASSLGQSAYNEQFF.

In nucleotides, the CDR3 is TGTGCCAGCAGCCAACTGGATGGACAGGGTGTTTACGAGCAGTACTTC. This gives the protein CASSQLDGQGVYEQYF. This chain uses TRBV3-1 with TRBJ2-7; TRBD1 matches 8 bases. The length of the CDR3 is 16 residues. After removal of 2 bases from V and 4 bases from J, the junction contained 10 bases not matched to a gene. CDR1 LGHDT and CDR2 YNNKEL come from the germline V gene (reference sequence).

This clonotype appeared a single time. This sequence joins TRBV5-4 and TRBJ2-3; D call uncertain. Germline CDR1 SGHNT, CDR2 YYREEE (reference sequence). This CDR3 has 13 amino acids. Trimming pared 2 bases from V and 4 bases from J, leaving 8 bases between. CDR3 nucleotide sequence: TGTGCCAGCAGCTTCCTAGGCGCAGATACGCAGTATTTT. Encoded protein: CASSFLGADTQYF.

This rearrangement joins TRBV12-5 to TRBJ2-7; tentatively, D is TRBD1 or TRBD2 (6 bases each). Germline CDR1 is LGHNT and CDR2 is FRNRAP. CDR3 length: 13 residues. Trimming removed 6 bases at V and 2 bases at J, with 11 bases between. CDR3 sequence (DNA): TGTGCTAGTGGGGGCGGGACAACCTACGAGCAGTACTTC. Translating gives CASGGGTTYEQYF.

The chain uses TRBV27 and TRBJ2-1; weak D call: TRBD2 (6 bases). The germline V gene has CDR1 MNHEY and CDR2 SMNVEV (reference sequence). This CDR3 has 16 amino acids. V dropped 6 bases and J dropped 0 bases, with 15 bases sitting between them. The CDR3 DNA reads TGTGCCAGCAGCCCTCTCCGGGAGCGCTCCTACAATGAGCAGTTCTTC. Its protein product is CASSPLRERSYNEQFF.

In its sample, this clonotype was seen once. V gene TRBV20-1 combines with J gene TRBJ2-1; TRBD2 matches 7 bases. CDR1 is DFQATT, CDR2 SNEGSKA, per germline (reference sequence). With 1 base clipped from V and 4 bases from J, the junction kept 10 bases outside the gene matches. This CDR3 has 16 amino acids. Here the CDR3 reads CSARGQDERGYNEQFF. The CDR3 bases are TGCAGTGCTAGAGGGCAAGATGAGCGGGGATACAATGAGCAGTTCTTC.

This clonotype occurred once. The chain couples TRBV4-1 to TRBJ2-5, with TRBD2 matching 11 bases. V gave up 3 bases and J gave up 5 bases; unmatched junction bases: 17. Germline-derived CDR1 and CDR2 are MGHRA and YSYEKL. The CDR3 is 19 residues long. This CDR3 is CASSHARMIAGGPGETQYF. For the CDR3, the DNA is TGCGCCAGCAGCCACGCCCGGATGATAGCGGGAGGGCCAGGGGAGACCCAGTACTTC.

The chain links TRBV27 to TRBJ2-7, with a possible D match to TRBD2 (7 bases). Germline V gene data show CDR1 as MNHEY and CDR2 as SMNVEV (reference sequence). This CDR3 has 14 residues. The ends were cut back, 3 bases at V and 3 bases at J, with 12 bases in the middle. The CDR3 DNA sequence: TGTGCCAGCAGTTTTCGGGGGGCCAGCTACGAGCAGTACTTC. Translation: CASSFRGASYEQYF.

The chain links TRBV27 to TRBJ2-2, with 7 bases lining up with TRBD2. Germline CDR1 and CDR2: MNHEY and SMNVEV (reference sequence). This CDR3 is 14 amino acids long. The V segment lost 8 bases and the J segment 5 bases; nucleotides outside the gene matches: 8. The CDR3 coding sequence is TGTGCCAGCGCGAGGGGAGGGGAAACCGGGGAGCTGTTTTTT. Protein: CASARGGETGELFF.

V and J are TRBV13 and TRBJ1-2; D not resolved. Germline assignment: CDR1 PRHDT and CDR2 FYEKMQ (reference sequence). This CDR3 has 14 amino acids. Between the trimmed V and J ends, which lost 5 bases and 4 bases, there was a span of 14 bases. DNA for the CDR3: TGTGCCAGCAGCCCCCGGCCCTTGGGCTATGGCTACACCTTC. Residues: CASSPRPLGYGYTF. Filled out from reference TRBV13 and TRBJ1-2, the complete variable domain reads AAGVIQSPRHLIKEKRETATLKCYPIPRHDTVYWYQQGPGQDPQFLISFYEKMQSDKGSIPDRFSAQQFSDYHSELNMSSLELGDSALYFCASSPRPLGYGYTFGSGTRLTVV.

The chain joins TRBV6-5 to TRBJ1-1; D is perhaps TRBD1 (5 bases). Trimming pared 6 bases from V and 4 bases from J, leaving 18 bases between. CDR1 and CDR2 from the germline V gene are MNHEY and SVGAGI. The CDR3 consists of 15 residues. The CDR3 DNA reads as TGTGCCAGCAGGACTCCACTCGTGAGGGGCACTGAAGCTTTCTTT. Protein: CASRTPLVRGTEAFF.

The chain is built from TRBV19 and TRBJ2-5; 10 positions agree with TRBD2. The CDR3 contains 17 residues. V lost 5 bases and J lost 4; bases outside the gene matches: 13. Germline lookup yields CDR1 LNHDA and CDR2 SQIVND (reference sequence). In nucleotides, the CDR3 is TGTGCCAGTAGTTCTCTATCCGGGACTAGCGATCGAGAGACCCAGTACTTC. This codes for CASSSLSGTSDRETQYF. The full variable domain, completed using reference TRBV19 and TRBJ2-5, is DGGITQSPKYLFRKEGQNVTLSCEQNLNHDAMYWYRQDPGQGLRLIYYSQIVNDFQKGDIAEGYSVSREKKESFPLTVTSAQKNPTAFYLCASSSLSGTSDRETQYFGPGTRLLVL.

The chain combines TRBV5-1 with TRBJ2-1; the match to TRBD1 covers 9 bases. The CDR3 spans 18 residues. Looked up from germline, CDR1 is SGHRS and CDR2 is YFSETQ. Trimming cost V 0 bases and J 5 bases; bases outside gene matches: 12. For the CDR3, the DNA is TGCGCCAGCAGCTTGGTCAGCCGGGACAGGGTGGTACACAATGAGCAGTTCTTC. Its translation: CASSLVSRDRVVHNEQFF.

This chain connects TRBV5-1 to TRBJ1-1, with a weak D call TRBD1 (5 bases). V lost 1 base and J lost 3, with 7 bases in between. The CDR3 sequence is 13 residues long. Per the germline V gene, CDR1 is SGHRS and CDR2 is YFSETQ. The CDR3 spells CASSLSGYTEAFF. The CDR3 DNA follows: TGCGCCAGCAGCTTGTCAGGGTACACTGAAGCTTTCTTT. Together with reference TRBV5-1 and TRBJ1-1, the CDR3 gives the full variable domain: KAGVTQTPRYLIKTRGQQVTLSCSPISGHRSVSWYQQTPGQGLQFLFEYFSETQRNKGNFPGRFSGRQFSNSRSEMNVSTLELGDSALYLCASSLSGYTEAFFGQGTRLTVV.